This T cell receptor (beta chain) was identified during a study of T cell responses to AZD1222 COVID-19 vaccine (dated by TCRdb to the early 2020s). With respect to the entire study: A total of about 230 trial participants underwent TCR sequencing, of whom some 210 received two doses of AZD1222 and about 25 received two doses of the MenACWY control vaccine. Trial participants were enrolled into age subgroups of 18-55, 56-69 and 70-plus years, which contained around 140, 26 and 57 TCR-sequenced participants, respectively. Study-level results and caveats: The vaccine-associated CD4 TCRs covered the entire spike protein, and the dominant responses fell in regions 160-218 and 743-854. After two AZD1222 doses, spike-specific TCR breadth and depth were significantly higher than at day 0 and than in MenACWY recipients. Participants were mostly white British and included more females than males, and it was suggested by the authors that clonal diversity may have been underestimated. Conclusions about previously exposed vaccinees are limited because only five to seven AZD1222 recipients were SARS-CoV-2 seropositive at baseline. Reportedly, close to half of the unique spike-specific TCRs recognized epitopes lying outside the regions that are mutated in the B.1.351 and B.1.1.7 variants. The 56-69-year group was small, and its depth increase did not reach significance, likely because of low power. No day 14 peak-response samples were available, so repertoires were characterized only after the peak T cell response.

The CDR3 regions of human TCRbeta chains were analyzed by immunosequencing. In the paper's pipeline: Repertoire TCRs were checked for matches against a reference library of SARS-CoV-2-specific TCRs that had been generated using the MIRA antigen-specificity platform. Breadth was defined as the fraction of unique TCRs that were SARS-CoV-2-associated, and depth was defined as the fraction of total T cells that were SARS-CoV-2-associated. Using the MIRA data, each spike-specific TCR was assigned both to the spike region to which the TCR was reactive and to a CD4 or CD8 class. Log10-transformed breadth and depth values were compared by one-way ANOVA with Sidak's multiple comparisons tests. TCRdb holds this immuneACCESS table with in-frame rearrangements only. Some clones are missing; in checked studies, unresolved V genes explain under half, and the rest has no known cause. The V and J calls and clone size come from that table; D and trimming were worked out from the DNA. The sample table shows 80,000 to 100,000 clones, and 80% to 90% are seen once. The ten largest clones capture 2.5% of the sample.

The time point label corresponds to: about 28 days (+/-7) after the second vaccine dose. Because spike-specific TCR depth and breadth did not differ between the two schedules, AZD1222 recipients who got a second dose at roughly 4 weeks were pooled with those who got a second dose at roughly 12 weeks. Vaccinee samples came from UK trials COV001 and COV002, including a single-blind randomized controlled phase 2/3 trial of AZD1222 (ChAdOx1 nCoV-19) in healthy adults. For TCRbeta chain sequencing, PBMC samples from trial participants were taken at day 0 and at day 28 after the second dose. In the case of this clone: The target of this receptor is not known. No base-level quality is on record; no much larger clone is a single base apart.

CDR1 WSHSY and CDR2 SAAADI are derived from the germline V gene. Compared with germline, V lacks 6 bases and J lacks 4 bases; bases without a gene match: 3. There are 13 amino acids in the CDR3, from cysteine to phenylalanine inclusive. CDR3 DNA only is kept here, 39 bases in frame from base 1. The chain is encoded by TRBV10-2 joined to TRBJ1-1, with 9 central nucleotides matching TRBD1. The sequenced sample was peripheral blood, obtained 28 days after the second AZD1222 dose. The receptor was isolated from an adult who received the AZD1222 COVID-19 vaccine. CDR3 protein: CASSDRGGTEAFF. In nucleotides, the sequence is TGCGCCAGCAGCGACAGGGGGGGCACTGAAGCTTTCTTT.